Listed below are T cell receptor beta chains from one sample, sequenced in a study of shared clonotypes between healthy human individuals. The table came from immunoSEQ multiplex PCR; TCRdb's copy has only in-frame clones and leaves some out. The sample yields about 680,000 clones, around 78% seen once. Input material: memory CD4+ T cells sorted from blood. The receptor source for this set is a woman aged 25 to 45 in good health. Both conserved end residues are part of each CDR3. A D gene is named only where the DNA matches it firmly. Part of the rows lack a size; the others show once, few, many or a class for expanded clones.

>TRBV5-4|TRBJ2-1|TRBD2|-
TGTGCCAGCAGCCGGGAGCGGGACCCTTACAATGAGCAGTTCTTC
CASSRERDPYNEQFF
>TRBV19|TRBJ1-2|TRBD1|few
TGTGCCAGTAGTATACGGACAGGGGAGTATGCGAATGGCTACACCTTC
CASSIRTGEYANGYTF
>TRBV6-1|TRBJ1-2|-|-
TGTGCCACCCTTGAGACAGCGGACAACTATGGCTACACCTTC
CATLETADNYGYTF
>TRBV30|TRBJ2-3|-|-
TGTGCCTGGGGGCCGGGCACAGATACGCAGTATTTT
CAWGPGTDTQYF
>TRBV2|TRBJ2-5|-|-
TGTGCCACCGCGGACAGAGGAGAGACCCAGTACTTC
CATADRGETQYF
>TRBV7-8|TRBJ1-1|TRBD1|-
TGTGCCAGCAGCTTAGGACAGGGGGACACTGAAGCTTTCTTT
CASSLGQGDTEAFF
>TRBV6-5|TRBJ2-1|TRBD1|-
TGTGCCAGCAGGCAGACAGGGGGCCTAGACCAGTTCTTC
CASRQTGGLDQFF
>TRBV2|TRBJ2-2|TRBD2|-
TGTGCCAGCAGTGGCCCGACTAGCGGTAACACCGGGGAGCTGTTTTTT
CASSGPTSGNTGELFF
>TRBV6-5|TRBJ2-5|-|once
TGTGCCAGCAGTTACGTGGGAGCATCCATAGAAGAGACCCAGTACTTC
CASSYVGASIEETQYF
>TRBV7-6|TRBJ2-1|TRBD2|-
TGTGCCAGCAGTAAACTGACTAGCGGAATGGGGGGACTCTACAATGAGCAGTTCTTC
CASSKLTSGMGGLYNEQFF
>TRBV6-5|TRBJ1-1|TRBD1|-
TGTGCCAGCAGACGACAGGGGATCACTGAAGCTTTCTTT
CASRRQGITEAFF
>TRBV7-2|TRBJ2-7|TRBD2|many
TGTGCCAGCAGCGTCACTAGCGACCGAATCTACGAGCAGTACTTC
CASSVTSDRIYEQYF
>TRBV27|TRBJ2-1|TRBD2|-
TGTGCCAGCAGCCCACTAGCGGGAGGGCCCAATGAGCAGTTCTTC
CASSPLAGGPNEQFF
>TRBV11-2|TRBJ2-2|TRBD2|few
TGTGCCAGCAGCCAATCCCAACTAGCGGGAGGAAACACCGGGGAGCTGTTTTTT
CASSQSQLAGGNTGELFF
>TRBV6-1|TRBJ2-1|TRBD2|few
TGTGCCAGCCGCACCCCTAGCGGTTATAATGAGCAGTTCTTC
CASRTPSGYNEQFF
>TRBV5-1|TRBJ2-5|TRBD2|-
TGCGCCAGCAGCTTACGCGGATCAGCGGGAGGACGAGTTACCCAGTACTTC
CASSLRGSAGGRVTQYF
>TRBV11-2|TRBJ2-7|TRBD2|-
TGTGCCAGCAGCCCCGGGAGGGGCGCCGAGGTTCGGTACTTC
CASSPGRGAEVRYF
>TRBV10-1|TRBJ2-7|-|-
TGCGCCAGCAGTGAGCAGGGAGCCTACGAGCAGTACTTC
CASSEQGAYEQYF
>TRBV5-4|TRBJ2-1|TRBD2|-
TGTGCCAGCACCCTAACCGTCCTAGCGGGGTACAATGAGCAGTTCTTC
CASTLTVLAGYNEQFF
>TRBV4-1|TRBJ2-1|-|few
TGCGCCAGCAGCCAACGCTTAGACTCCATGCACAATGAGCAGTTCTTC
CASSQRLDSMHNEQFF
>TRBV6-6|TRBJ1-4|-|-
TGTGCCAGCTCCACGGTTGCAACTAATGAAAAACTGTTTTTT
CASSTVATNEKLFF
>TRBV7-9|TRBJ2-2|TRBD2|-
TGTGCCAGCAGCGCACTAGCGGGAGGCGACACCGGGGAGCTGTTTTTT
CASSALAGGDTGELFF
>TRBV28|TRBJ2-5|TRBD2|-
TGTGCCAGCAGCTTAAGCGGGGCCCAAGAGACCCAGTACTTC
CASSLSGAQETQYF